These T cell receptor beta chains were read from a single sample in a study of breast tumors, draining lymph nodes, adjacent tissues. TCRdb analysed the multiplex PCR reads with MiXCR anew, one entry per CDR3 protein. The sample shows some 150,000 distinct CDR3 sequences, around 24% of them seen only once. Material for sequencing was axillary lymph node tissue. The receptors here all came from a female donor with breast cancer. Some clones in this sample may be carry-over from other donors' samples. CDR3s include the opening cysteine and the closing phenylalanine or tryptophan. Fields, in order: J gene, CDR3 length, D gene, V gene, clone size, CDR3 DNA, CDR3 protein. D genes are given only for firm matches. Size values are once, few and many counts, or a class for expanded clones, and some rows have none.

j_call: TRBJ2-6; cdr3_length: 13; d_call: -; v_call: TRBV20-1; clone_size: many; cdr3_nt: TGCAGTGCCATTAACTCTGGGGCCAACGTCCTGACTTTC; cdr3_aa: CSAINSGANVLTF
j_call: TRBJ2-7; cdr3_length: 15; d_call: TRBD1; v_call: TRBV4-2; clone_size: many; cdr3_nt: TGTGCCAGCAGCCAATGGGACAGGGGGCCCTACGAGCAGTACTTC; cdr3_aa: CASSQWDRGPYEQYF
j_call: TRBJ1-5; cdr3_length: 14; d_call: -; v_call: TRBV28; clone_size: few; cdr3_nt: TGTGCCAGCACCCCTCAGATTCCCAATCAGCCCCAGCATTTT; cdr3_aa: CASTPQIPNQPQHF
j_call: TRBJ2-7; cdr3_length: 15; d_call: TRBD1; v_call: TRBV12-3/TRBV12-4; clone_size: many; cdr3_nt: TGTGCCAGCAGCGGACAGGCGCCCGATTACTACGAGCAGTACTTC; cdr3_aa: CASSGQAPDYYEQYF
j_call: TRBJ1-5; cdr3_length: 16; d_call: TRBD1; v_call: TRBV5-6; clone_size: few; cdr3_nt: TGTGCCAGCAGCTTGAAAGGGGGCGGGAGCAATCAGCCCCAGCATTTT; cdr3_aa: CASSLKGGGSNQPQHF
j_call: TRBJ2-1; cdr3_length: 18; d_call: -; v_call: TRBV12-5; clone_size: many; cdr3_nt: TGTGCTAGTGGTTTGGTAAGAGGGGAGCGGCACTCCTACAATGAGCAGTTCTTC; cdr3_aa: CASGLVRGERHSYNEQFF
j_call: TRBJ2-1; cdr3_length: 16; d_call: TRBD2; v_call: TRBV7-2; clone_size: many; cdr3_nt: TGTGCCAGCAGCCCAAGGGCGGGGGTGAGCTGGAATGAGCAGTTCTTC; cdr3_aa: CASSPRAGVSWNEQFF
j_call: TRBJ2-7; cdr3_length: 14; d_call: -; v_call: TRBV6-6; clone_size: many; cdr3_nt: TGTGCCAGCAAAGCGGAGGTGGCGGGGTACGAGCAGTACTTC; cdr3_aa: CASKAEVAGYEQYF
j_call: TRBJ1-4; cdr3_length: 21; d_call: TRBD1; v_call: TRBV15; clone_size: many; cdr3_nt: TGTGCCACCAGCAGAGGAGGACCAGGGACAGGGCGATTGGGGCTTAGTGAAAAACTGTTTTTT; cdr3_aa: CATSRGGPGTGRLGLSEKLFF
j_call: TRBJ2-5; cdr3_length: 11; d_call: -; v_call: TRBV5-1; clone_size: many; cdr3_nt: TGCGCCAGCATAAGGGGGGAGACCCAGTACTTC; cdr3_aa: CASIRGETQYF
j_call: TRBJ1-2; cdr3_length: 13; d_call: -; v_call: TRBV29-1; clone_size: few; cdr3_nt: TGCAGCGTTGAGGGGGGGGGAACCTATGGCTACACCTTC; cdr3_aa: CSVEGGGTYGYTF
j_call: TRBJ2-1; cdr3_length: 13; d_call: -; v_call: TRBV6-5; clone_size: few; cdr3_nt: TGTGCCAGCACCCCGGGGTCCTACAATGAGCAGTTCTTC; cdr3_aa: CASTPGSYNEQFF
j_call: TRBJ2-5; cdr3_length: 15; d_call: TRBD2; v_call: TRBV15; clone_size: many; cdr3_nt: TGTGCCACCAGCAAGGGACTAGCGGGAGTAGAGACCCAGTACTTC; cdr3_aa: CATSKGLAGVETQYF
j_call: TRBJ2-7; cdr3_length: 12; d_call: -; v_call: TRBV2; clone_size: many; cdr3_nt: TGTGCCAGCCATACCCAGGGATACGAGCAGTACTTC; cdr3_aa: CASHTQGYEQYF
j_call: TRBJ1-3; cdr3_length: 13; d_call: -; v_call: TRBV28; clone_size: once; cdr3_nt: TGTGCCAGCAGTTACGACTCTGGAAACACCATATATTTT; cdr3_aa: CASSYDSGNTIYF
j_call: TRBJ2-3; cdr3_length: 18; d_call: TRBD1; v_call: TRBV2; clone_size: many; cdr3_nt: TGTGCCAGCATGAGGTGGGGACAGGGGGCGCACGGGGCAGATACGCAGTATTTT; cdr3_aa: CASMRWGQGAHGADTQYF
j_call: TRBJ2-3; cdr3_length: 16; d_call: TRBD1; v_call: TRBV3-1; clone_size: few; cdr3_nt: TGTGCCAGCAGCCAAGATGGGACAGGGTACACAGATACGCAGTATTTT; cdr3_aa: CASSQDGTGYTDTQYF
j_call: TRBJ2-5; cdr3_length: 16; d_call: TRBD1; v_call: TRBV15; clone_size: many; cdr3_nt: TGTGCCACCAGCAGAGTAGGGACAGGGGTCCCAGAGACCCAGTACTTC; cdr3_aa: CATSRVGTGVPETQYF
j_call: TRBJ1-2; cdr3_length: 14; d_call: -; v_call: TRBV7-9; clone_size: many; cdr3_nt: TGTGCCAGCAGCTTAGAAGCGGGAAACTATGGCTACACCTTC; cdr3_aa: CASSLEAGNYGYTF
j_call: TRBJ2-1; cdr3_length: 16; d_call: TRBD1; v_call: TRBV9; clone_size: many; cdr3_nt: TGTGCCAGCAGCCCGCCGGGACAGGGAGGACCCAATGAGCAGTTCTTC; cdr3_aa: CASSPPGQGGPNEQFF
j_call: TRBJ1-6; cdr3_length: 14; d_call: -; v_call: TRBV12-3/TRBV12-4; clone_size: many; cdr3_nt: TGTGCCAGCAGTTTTACCAATGGGGATTCACCCCTCCACTTT; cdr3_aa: CASSFTNGDSPLHF
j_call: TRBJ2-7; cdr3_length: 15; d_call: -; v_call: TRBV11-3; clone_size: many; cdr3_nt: TGTGCCAGCAGCTTACCGGGGGACAGCCCCTACGAGCAGTACTTC; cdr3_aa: CASSLPGDSPYEQYF
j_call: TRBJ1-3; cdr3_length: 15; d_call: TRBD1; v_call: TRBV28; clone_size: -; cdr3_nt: TGTGCCAGCAGTTTTGGGACAGCAATCGGAAACACCATATATTTT; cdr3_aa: CASSFGTAIGNTIYF
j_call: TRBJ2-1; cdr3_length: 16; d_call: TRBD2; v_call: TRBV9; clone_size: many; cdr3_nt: TGTGCCAGCAGCGTAGCTTCGGGACTAGCGGGTAATGAGCAGTTCTTC; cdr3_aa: CASSVASGLAGNEQFF
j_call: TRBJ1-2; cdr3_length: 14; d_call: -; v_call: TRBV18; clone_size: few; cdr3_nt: TGTGCCAGCTCACCACACCCCCGACTGGATGGCTACACCTTC; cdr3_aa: CASSPHPRLDGYTF
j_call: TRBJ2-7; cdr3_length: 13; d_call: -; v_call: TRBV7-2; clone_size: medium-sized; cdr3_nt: TGTGCCAGCAGCCATCGGGGAGGTTACGAGCAGTACTTC; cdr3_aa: CASSHRGGYEQYF
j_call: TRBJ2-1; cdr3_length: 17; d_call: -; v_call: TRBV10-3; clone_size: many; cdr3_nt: TGTGCCATCAGTGAGTCTGGGCTAGCGAGTTCCTACAATGAGCAGTTCTTC; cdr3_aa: CAISESGLASSYNEQFF
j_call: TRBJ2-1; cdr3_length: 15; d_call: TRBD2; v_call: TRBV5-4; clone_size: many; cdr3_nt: TGTGCCAGCAGCGTCAGCGGGAACTCCTACAATGAGCAGTTCTTC; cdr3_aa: CASSVSGNSYNEQFF
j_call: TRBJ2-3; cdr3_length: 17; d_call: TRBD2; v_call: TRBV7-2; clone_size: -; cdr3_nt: TGTGCCAGCAGCTTAGCCGCGACGGGAGGATTCACAGATACGCAGTATTTT; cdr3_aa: CASSLAATGGFTDTQYF
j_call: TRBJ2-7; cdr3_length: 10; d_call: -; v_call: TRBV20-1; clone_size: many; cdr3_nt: TGCAGTGCTAGCTCGCGGGAGCAGTACTTC; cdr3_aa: CSASSREQYF
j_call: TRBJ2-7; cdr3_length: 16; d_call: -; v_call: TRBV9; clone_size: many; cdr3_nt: TGTGCCAGCAGCGTGGGGCAGGACACCTCCTCCTACGAGCAGTACTTC; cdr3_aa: CASSVGQDTSSYEQYF
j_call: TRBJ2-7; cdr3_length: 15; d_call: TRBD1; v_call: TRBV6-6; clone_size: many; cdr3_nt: TGTGCCAGCAGCCCTTCCGGGACAGACGTTTACGAGCAGTACTTC; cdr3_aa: CASSPSGTDVYEQYF
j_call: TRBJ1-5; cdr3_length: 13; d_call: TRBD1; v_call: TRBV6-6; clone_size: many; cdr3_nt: TGTGCCAGCACTCACAGGGGGCAACAGCCCCAGCATTTT; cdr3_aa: CASTHRGQQPQHF
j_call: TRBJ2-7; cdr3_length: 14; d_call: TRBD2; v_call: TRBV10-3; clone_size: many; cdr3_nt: TGTGCCATCAGTGAGCTTTCTAGCGGGACCGAGCAGTACTTC; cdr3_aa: CAISELSSGTEQYF
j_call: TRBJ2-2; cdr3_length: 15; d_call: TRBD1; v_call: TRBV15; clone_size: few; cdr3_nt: TGTGCCACCAGCAGAGATTCAGGGGGAATGAGGGAGCTGTTTTTT; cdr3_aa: CATSRDSGGMRELFF
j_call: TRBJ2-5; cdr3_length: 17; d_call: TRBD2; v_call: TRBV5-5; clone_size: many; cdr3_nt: TGTGCCAGCAGCTCGGTGGGCTCTCGCGGGAGTGGAGAGACCCAGTACTTC; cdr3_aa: CASSSVGSRGSGETQYF
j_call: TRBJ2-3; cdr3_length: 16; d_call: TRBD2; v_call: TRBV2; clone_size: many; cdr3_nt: TGTGCCAGCAGTCAAGGGGCTAGCGGAGGCACAGATACGCAGTATTTT; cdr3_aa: CASSQGASGGTDTQYF
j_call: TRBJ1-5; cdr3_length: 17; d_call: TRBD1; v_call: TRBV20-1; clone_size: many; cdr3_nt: TGCAGTGCCACTCGGGACAGTAGGACGTTTAGCAATCAGCCCCAGCATTTT; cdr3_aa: CSATRDSRTFSNQPQHF
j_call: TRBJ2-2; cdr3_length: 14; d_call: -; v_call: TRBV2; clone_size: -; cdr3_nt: TGTGCCAGCAGTGAACGACCGGGGCCCGGGGAGCTGTTTTTT; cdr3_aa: CASSERPGPGELFF
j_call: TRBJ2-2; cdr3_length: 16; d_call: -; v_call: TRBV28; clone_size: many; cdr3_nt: TGTGCCAGCACCTCGGAGGTGGGGACGAACACCGGGGAGCTGTTTTTT; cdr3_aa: CASTSEVGTNTGELFF
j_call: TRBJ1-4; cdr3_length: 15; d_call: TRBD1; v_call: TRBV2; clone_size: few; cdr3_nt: TGTGCCAGCAAGAGACAGGGGGCGGCTAATGAAAAACTGTTTTTT; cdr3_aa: CASKRQGAANEKLFF
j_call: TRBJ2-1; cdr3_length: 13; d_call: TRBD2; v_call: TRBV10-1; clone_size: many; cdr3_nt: TGCGCCGGACGGACTAGCGGGACAGATGAGCAGTTCTTC; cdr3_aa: CAGRTSGTDEQFF
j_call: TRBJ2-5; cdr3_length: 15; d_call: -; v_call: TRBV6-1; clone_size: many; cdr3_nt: TGTGCCAGCAGTGAAGTCGTAGCGCCTAAAGAGACCCAGTACTTC; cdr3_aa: CASSEVVAPKETQYF
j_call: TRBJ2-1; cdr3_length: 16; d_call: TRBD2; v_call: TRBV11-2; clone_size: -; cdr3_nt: TGTGCCAGCAGCTTAGCGCGCCTAGCGGGAGTCAATGAGCAGTTCTTC; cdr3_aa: CASSLARLAGVNEQFF
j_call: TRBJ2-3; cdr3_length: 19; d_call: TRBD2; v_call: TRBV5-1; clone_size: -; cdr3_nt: TGCGCCAGCAGCCGAAAGCCGAGGACTAGCAGCGATAGCACAGATACGCAGTATTTT; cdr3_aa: CASSRKPRTSSDSTDTQYF
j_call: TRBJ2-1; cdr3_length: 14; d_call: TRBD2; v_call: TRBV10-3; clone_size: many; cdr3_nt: TGTGCCGCACGGCGCGGACTAGCGGGAGGTGAGCAGTTCTTC; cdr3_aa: CAARRGLAGGEQFF
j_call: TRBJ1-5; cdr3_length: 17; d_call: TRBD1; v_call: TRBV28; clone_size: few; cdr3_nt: TGTGCCAGCAGCGGGGTCCCCGGGACAGGGCAAGGGCAGCCCCAGCATTTT; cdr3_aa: CASSGVPGTGQGQPQHF
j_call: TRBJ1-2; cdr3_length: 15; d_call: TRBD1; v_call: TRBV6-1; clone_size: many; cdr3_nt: TGTGCCAGCAGTGAAGCGCCAGGGGGCTTAGGGGGCTACACCTTC; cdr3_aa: CASSEAPGGLGGYTF
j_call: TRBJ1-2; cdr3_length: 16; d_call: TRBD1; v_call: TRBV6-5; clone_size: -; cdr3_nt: TGTGCCAGCAGTCCCGTGTCTGGGACAGGGAGCTATGATTACATCTTC; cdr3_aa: CASSPVSGTGSYDYIF
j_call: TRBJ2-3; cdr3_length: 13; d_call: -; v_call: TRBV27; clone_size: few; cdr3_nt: TGTGCCAGCAAGGTACAGACCACAGATACGCAGTATTTT; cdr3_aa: CASKVQTTDTQYF